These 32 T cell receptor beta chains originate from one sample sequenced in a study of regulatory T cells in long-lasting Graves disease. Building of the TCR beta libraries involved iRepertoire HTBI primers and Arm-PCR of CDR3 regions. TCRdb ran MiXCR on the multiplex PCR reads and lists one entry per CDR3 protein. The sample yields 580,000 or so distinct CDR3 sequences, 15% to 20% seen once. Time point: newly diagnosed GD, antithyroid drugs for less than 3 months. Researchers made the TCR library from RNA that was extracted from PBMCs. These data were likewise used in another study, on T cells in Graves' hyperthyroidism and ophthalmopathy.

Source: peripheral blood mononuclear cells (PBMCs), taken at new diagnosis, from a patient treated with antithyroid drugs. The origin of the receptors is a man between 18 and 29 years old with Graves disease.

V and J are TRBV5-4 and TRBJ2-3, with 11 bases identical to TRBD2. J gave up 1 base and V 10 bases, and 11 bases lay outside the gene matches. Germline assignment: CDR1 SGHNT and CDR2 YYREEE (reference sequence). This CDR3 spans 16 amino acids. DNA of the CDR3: TGTGCCGGCTCAATTCCGGGACTAGCGGGCACAGATACGCAGTATTTT. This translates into CAGSIPGLAGTDTQYF.

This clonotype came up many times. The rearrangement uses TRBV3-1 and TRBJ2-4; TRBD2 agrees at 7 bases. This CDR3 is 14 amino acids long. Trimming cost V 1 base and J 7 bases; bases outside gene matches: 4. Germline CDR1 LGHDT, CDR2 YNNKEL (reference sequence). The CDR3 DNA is TGTGCCAGCAGCCAAGGGGGAGGGAGTAACATTCAGTACTTC. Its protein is CASSQGGGSNIQYF.

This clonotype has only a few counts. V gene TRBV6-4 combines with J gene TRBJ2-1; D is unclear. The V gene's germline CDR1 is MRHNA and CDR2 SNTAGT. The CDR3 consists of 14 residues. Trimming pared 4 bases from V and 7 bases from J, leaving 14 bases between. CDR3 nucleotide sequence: TGTGCCAGCAGTGCATCTGGCGGTGTAAATGAGCAGTTCTTC. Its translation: CASSASGGVNEQFF.

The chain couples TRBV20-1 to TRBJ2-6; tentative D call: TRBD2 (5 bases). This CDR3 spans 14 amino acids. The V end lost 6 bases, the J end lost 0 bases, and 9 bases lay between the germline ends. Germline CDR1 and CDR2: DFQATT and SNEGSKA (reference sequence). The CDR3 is CSAEDFSGANVLTF. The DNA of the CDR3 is TGCAGTGCCGAGGACTTCTCTGGGGCCAACGTCCTGACTTTC.

The CDR3 spells CASSLVPNTYEQYF. CDR3 coding DNA: TGCGCCAGCAGCTTGGTACCAAACACCTACGAGCAGTACTTC. The chain recombines TRBV5-1 with TRBJ2-7; D unresolved. The CDR3 sequence is 14 residues long. Per germline, CDR1 SGHRS and CDR2 YFSETQ. V lost 0 bases to trimming and J lost 2 bases, with 9 bases between them.

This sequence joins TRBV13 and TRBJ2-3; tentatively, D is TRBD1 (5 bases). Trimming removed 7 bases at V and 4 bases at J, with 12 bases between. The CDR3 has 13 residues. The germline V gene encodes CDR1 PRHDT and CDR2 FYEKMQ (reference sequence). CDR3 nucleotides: TGTGCCAGCAACCAAGGGGTAGCAGATACGCAGTATTTT. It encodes CASNQGVADTQYF.

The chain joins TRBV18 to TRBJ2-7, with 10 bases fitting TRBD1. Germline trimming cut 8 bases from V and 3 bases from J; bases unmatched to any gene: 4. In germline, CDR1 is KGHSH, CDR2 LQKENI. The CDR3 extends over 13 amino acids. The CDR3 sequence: CASRGTGDYEQYF. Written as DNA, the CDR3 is TGTGCCAGCCGGGGGACAGGGGACTACGAGCAGTACTTC.

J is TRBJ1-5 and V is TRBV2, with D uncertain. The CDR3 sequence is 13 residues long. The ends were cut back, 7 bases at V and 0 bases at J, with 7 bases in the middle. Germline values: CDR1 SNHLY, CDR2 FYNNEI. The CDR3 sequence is CASNGFSNQPQHF. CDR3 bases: TGTGCCAGCAACGGATTTAGCAATCAGCCCCAGCATTTT.

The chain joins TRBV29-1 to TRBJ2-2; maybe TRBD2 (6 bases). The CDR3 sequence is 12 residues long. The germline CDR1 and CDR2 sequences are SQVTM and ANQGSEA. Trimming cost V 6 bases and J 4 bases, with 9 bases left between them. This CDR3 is CSVGTVTGELFF. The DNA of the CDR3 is TGCAGCGTGGGGACTGTCACCGGGGAGCTGTTTTTT.

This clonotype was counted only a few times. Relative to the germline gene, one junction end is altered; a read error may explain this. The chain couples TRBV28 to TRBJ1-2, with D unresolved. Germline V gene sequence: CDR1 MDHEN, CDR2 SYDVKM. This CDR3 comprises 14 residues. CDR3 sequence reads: CACSPQSRIQGYTF. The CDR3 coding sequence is TGTGCCTGCAGTCCCCAATCAAGGATTCAGGGCTACACCTTC.

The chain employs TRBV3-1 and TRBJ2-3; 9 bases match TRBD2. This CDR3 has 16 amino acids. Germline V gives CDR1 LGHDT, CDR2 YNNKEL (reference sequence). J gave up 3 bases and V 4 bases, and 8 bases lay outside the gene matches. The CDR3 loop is CASSRPGLASTDTQYF. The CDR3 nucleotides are TGTGCCAGCAGCCGTCCGGGACTAGCTTCTACAGATACGCAGTATTTT.

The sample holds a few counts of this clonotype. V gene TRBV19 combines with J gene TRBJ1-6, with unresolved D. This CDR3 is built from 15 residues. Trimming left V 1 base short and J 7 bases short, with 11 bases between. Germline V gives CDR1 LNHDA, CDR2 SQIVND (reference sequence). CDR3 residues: CASSIVAGNNSPLHF. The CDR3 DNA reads TGTGCCAGTAGTATAGTAGCTGGGAACAATTCACCCCTCCACTTT.

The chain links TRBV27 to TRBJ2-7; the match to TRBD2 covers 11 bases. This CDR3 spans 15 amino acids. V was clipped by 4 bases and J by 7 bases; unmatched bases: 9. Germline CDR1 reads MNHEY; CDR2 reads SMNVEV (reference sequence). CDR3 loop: CASSWLAGGPREQYF. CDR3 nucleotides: TGTGCCAGCAGTTGGTTAGCGGGAGGGCCTCGGGAGCAGTACTTC.

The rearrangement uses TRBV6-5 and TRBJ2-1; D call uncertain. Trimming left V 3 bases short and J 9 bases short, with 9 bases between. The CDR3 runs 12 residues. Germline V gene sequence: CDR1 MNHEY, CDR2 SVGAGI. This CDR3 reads CASSYSYGEQFF. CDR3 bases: TGTGCCAGCAGTTATTCGTATGGTGAGCAGTTCTTC.

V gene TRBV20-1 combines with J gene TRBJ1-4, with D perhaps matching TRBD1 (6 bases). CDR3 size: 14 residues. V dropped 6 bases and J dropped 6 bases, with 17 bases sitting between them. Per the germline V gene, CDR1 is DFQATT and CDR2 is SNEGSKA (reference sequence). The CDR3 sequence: CSANGGARDEKLFF. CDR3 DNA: TGCAGTGCCAACGGGGGGGCGCGTGATGAAAAACTGTTTTTT.

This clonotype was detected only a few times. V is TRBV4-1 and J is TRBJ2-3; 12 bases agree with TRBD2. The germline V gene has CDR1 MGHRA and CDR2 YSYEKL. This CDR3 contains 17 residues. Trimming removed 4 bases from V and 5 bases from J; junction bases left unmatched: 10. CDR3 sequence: CASSLSSGRAPGDTQYF. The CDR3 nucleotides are TGCGCCAGCAGCCTTTCTAGCGGGAGGGCCCCGGGAGATACGCAGTATTTT.

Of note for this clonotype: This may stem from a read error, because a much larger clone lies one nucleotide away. CDR3 protein: CASSYLSSGRQAAFF. As DNA, the CDR3 is TGTGCCAGCAGTTACCTATCATCAGGGAGGCAGGCGGCTTTCTTT. The genes are TRBV6-2 or TRBV6-3 and TRBJ1-1; tentative D call: TRBD1 (5 bases). This CDR3 comprises 15 residues. V lost 2 bases, J lost 11 bases, and 21 bases lay in between. Germline V gives CDR1 MNHEY, CDR2 SVGEGT.

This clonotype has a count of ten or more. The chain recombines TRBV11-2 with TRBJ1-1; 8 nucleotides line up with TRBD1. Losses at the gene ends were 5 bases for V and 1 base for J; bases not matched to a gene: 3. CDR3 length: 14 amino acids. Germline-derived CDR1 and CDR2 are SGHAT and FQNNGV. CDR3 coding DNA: TGTGCCAGCAGCAGCAGGGGGCAGAACACTGAAGCTTTCTTT. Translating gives CASSSRGQNTEAFF.

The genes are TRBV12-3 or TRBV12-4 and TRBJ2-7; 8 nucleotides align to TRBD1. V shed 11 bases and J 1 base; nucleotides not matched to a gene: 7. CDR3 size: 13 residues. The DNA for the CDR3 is TGTGCCTGCGGGACAGGCGGATCCTACGAGCAGTACTTC. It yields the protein CACGTGGSYEQYF.

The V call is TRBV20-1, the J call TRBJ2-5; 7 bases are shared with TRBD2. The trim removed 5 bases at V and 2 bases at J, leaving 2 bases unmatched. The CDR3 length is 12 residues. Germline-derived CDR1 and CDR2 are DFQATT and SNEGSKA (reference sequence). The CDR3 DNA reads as TGCAGTGCTGGACTAGTACAAGAGACCCAGTACTTC. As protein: CSAGLVQETQYF.

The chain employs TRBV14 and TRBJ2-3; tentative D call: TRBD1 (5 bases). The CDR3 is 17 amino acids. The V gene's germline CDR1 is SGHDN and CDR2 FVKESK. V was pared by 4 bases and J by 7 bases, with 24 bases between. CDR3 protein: CASSLTDIALGQYTQYF. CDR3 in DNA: TGTGCCAGCAGCCTGACGGACATCGCCCTGGGGCAGTATACGCAGTATTTT.

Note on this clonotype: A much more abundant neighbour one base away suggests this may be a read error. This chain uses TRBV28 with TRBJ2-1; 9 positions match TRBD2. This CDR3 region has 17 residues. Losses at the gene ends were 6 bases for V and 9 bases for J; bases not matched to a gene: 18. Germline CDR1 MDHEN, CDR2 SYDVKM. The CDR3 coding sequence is TGTGCCAGCAGCGACGCACCGGGCGGGAGGGCCCCCGGTGAGCAGTTCTTC. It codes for CASSDAPGGRAPGEQFF.

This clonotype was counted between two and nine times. Here the CDR3 DNA reads TGTGCCACCAGGCCAGTTTCGGGACAGGCCATCTCTGGGGCCAACGTCCTGACTTTC. Translated: CATRPVSGQAISGANVLTF. The V call is TRBV11-2, the J call TRBJ2-6, with 8 positions matching TRBD1. CDR3 length: 19 residues. Germline loops: CDR1 SGHAT, CDR2 FQNNGV. V gave up 10 bases and J gave up 0 bases; unmatched junction bases: 17. Drawing the rest from reference TRBV11-2 and TRBJ2-6, the complete variable domain is EAGVAQSPRYKIIEKRQSVAFWCNPISGHATLYWYQQILGQGPKLLIQFQNNGVVDDSQLPKDRFSAERLKGVDSTLKIQPAKLEDSAVYLCATRPVSGQAISGANVLTFGAGSRLTVL.

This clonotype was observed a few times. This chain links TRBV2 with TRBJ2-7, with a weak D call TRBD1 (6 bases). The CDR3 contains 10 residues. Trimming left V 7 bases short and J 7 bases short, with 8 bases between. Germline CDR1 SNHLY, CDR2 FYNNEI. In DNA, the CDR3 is TGTGCCAGCACTCAGGGGGAGCAGTACTTC. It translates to CASTQGEQYF.

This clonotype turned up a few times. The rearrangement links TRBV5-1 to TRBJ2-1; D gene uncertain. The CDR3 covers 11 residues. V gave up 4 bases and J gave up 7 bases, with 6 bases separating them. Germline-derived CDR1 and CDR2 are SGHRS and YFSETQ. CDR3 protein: CASSRENEQFF. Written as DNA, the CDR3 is TGCGCCAGCAGCCGTGAAAATGAGCAGTTCTTC.

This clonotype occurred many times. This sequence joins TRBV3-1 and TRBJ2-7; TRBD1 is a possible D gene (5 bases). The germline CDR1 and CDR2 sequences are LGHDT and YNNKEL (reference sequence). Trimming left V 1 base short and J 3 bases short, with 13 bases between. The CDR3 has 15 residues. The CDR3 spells CASSQVGRVVYEQYF. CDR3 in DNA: TGTGCCAGCAGCCAAGTCGGCAGGGTGGTCTACGAGCAGTACTTC.

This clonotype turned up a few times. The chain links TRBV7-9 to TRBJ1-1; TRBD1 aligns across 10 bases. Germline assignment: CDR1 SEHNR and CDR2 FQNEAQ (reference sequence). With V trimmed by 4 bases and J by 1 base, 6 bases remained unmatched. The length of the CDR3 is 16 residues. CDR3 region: CASSSGTGETNTEAFF. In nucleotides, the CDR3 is TGTGCCAGCAGCTCCGGGACAGGGGAGACGAACACTGAAGCTTTCTTT.

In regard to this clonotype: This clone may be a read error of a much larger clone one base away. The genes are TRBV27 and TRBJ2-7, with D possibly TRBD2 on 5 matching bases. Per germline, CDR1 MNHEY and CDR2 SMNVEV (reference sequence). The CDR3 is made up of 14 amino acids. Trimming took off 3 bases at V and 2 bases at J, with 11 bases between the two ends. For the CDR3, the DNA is TGTGCCAGCAGTTTCGGCGGGCCCCCCTACGAGCAGTACTTC. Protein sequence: CASSFGGPPYEQYF.

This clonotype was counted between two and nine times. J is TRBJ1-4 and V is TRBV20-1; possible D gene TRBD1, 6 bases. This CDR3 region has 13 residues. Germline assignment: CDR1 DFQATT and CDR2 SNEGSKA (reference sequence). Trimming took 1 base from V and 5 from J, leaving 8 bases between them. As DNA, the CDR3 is TGCAGTGCTAGAGGGACAGTGAATGAAAAACTGTTTTTT. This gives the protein CSARGTVNEKLFF.

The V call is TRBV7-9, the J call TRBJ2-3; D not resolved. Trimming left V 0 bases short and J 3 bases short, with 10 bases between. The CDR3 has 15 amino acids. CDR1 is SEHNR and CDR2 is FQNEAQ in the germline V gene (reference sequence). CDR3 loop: CASSLAGRHTDTQYF. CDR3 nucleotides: TGTGCCAGCAGCTTAGCGGGCAGGCATACAGATACGCAGTATTTT.

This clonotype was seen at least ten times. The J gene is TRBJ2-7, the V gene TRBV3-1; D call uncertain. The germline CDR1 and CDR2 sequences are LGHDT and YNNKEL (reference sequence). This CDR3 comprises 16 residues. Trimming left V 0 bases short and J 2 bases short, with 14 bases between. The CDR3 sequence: CASSQEVVGSPYEQYF. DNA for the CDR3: TGTGCCAGCAGCCAAGAAGTGGTGGGGTCACCCTACGAGCAGTACTTC.

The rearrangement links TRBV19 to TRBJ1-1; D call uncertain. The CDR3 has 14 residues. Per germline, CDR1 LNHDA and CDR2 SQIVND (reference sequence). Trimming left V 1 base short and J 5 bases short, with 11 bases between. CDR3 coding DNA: TGTGCCAGTAGTATAGGCTCCAAGTGGACTGAAGCTTTCTTT. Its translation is CASSIGSKWTEAFF.